The rows below give T cell receptor beta chains drawn from one sample of a study of regulatory T cells in long-lasting Graves disease. TCRdb ran MiXCR on the multiplex PCR reads and lists one entry per CDR3 protein. Found here are about 220,000 distinct CDR3 sequences, approximately 18% of them singletons; the top ten hold 12%. The same data also contributed to another study, on T cells in Graves' hyperthyroidism and ophthalmopathy.

Sequences were derived from peripheral blood mononuclear cells (PBMCs), sampled at new diagnosis, from a patient treated with antithyroid drugs. The receptors originated from a woman aged 25 to 39 with Graves disease. CDR3s include the opening cysteine and the closing phenylalanine or tryptophan. A D gene is named only where the DNA matches it firmly. The size of a clone is reported for some rows only, either as once, few or many, or as a class for expanded clones.

size | J | D | V | DNA | CDR3
many | TRBJ2-3 | NA | TRBV9 | TGTGCCAGCAGCGAGACCTACACAGATACGCAGTATTTT | CASSETYTDTQYF
few | TRBJ2-7 | TRBD2 | TRBV7-9 | TGTGCCAGCAGCGCCCGCCACGTAGGGACTAGCGGGGAGATAGTATACGAGCAGTACTTC | CASSARHVGTSGEIVYEQYF
many | TRBJ1-2 | TRBD1 | TRBV7-9 | TGTGCCAGCAGCCCTGACAGGGCTCGGAACTATGGCTACACCTTC | CASSPDRARNYGYTF
many | TRBJ1-2 | NA | TRBV5-6 | TGTGCCAGCAGCACTTTTGGACGGACAGCTTATGGCTACACCTTC | CASSTFGRTAYGYTF
NA | TRBJ2-2 | NA | TRBV28 | TGTGCCAGCAGCGTAGCGGCTACCATTTTGGCCGGGGAGCTGTTTTTT | CASSVAATILAGELFF
many | TRBJ2-5 | NA | TRBV20-1 | TGCAGTGCTAGCCTCGCGGGGAATCGTCAAGAGACCCAGTACTTC | CSASLAGNRQETQYF
NA | TRBJ2-1 | TRBD2 | TRBV10-2 | TGCGCCAGCAGACTAGCGGGAGCCTTCAATGAGCAGTTCTTC | CASRLAGAFNEQFF
many | TRBJ2-2 | TRBD1 | TRBV11-3 | TGTGCCAGCCTATCCGGGACAGGGAAGGACACCGGGGAGCTGTTTTTT | CASLSGTGKDTGELFF
NA | TRBJ1-2 | NA | TRBV4-2 | TGTGCCAGCAGCCAAGACCTTAGGGGAGGGGAGTATGGCTACACCTTC | CASSQDLRGGEYGYTF
many | TRBJ1-4 | NA | TRBV30 | TGTGCCTGGAGTGGAGGACTTAATGAAAAACTGTTTTTT | CAWSGGLNEKLFF
many | TRBJ1-5 | TRBD1 | TRBV2 | TGTGCCAGCAATCCGACAGGGGGATATAGCAATCAGCCCCAGCATTTT | CASNPTGGYSNQPQHF
many | TRBJ1-1 | NA | TRBV18 | TGTGCCAGCTCACCCCTCGGGAGGAACACTGAAGCTTTCTTT | CASSPLGRNTEAFF
NA | TRBJ1-2 | NA | TRBV7-2 | TGTGCCAGCAGCTCCGCCGGGCCCGTAGGGCGCTACACCTTC | CASSSAGPVGRYTF
NA | TRBJ2-5 | TRBD1 | TRBV6-1 | TGTGCCAGCAGCCCGACAGGGCTAGAGACCCAGTACTTC | CASSPTGLETQYF
NA | TRBJ2-5 | NA | TRBV9 | TGTGCCAGCAGCGTAGTAGGGTCCCGGATGGAGACCCAGTACTTC | CASSVVGSRMETQYF
many | TRBJ2-3 | NA | TRBV12-3/TRBV12-4 | TGTGCCAGCAGTCCCCGGACGGGAAGCACAGATACGCAGTATTTT | CASSPRTGSTDTQYF
many | TRBJ2-3 | TRBD1 | TRBV28 | TGTGCCAGCAGTGACAGGGCCGGCACAGATACGCAGTATTTT | CASSDRAGTDTQYF